This TCR beta chain stems from a study of chemoradiotherapy in HPV16-positive cancers. Study context: Candidate HPV-specific clones and shared TCR motifs came from two HPV16-positive patients.

Broader study findings: Candidate HPV-specific clones and E7-related TCR motifs grew in tumor during treatment. Functional assays defining HPV-specific T cells used only a couple of HPV16-positive patients.

On this clone: The antigen remains unidentified.

Generated by immunoSEQ multiplex PCR, the TCRdb table keeps only in-frame clones and is missing some. In the table there are about 20,000 clones, nearly 90% of which are singletons. Samples were taken several times over chemoradiotherapy. Here the sequenced sample was blood, taken from a patient who underwent chemoradiotherapy. The TCR was taken from a human donor with HPV-associated anogenital cancer.

CDR3 sequence (DNA): TGCAGCGTTACAGGGGGCCATGAGCAGTTCTTC. This sequence encodes CSVTGGHEQFF. V usage is TRBV29-1 and J usage is TRBJ2-1, with 9 bases that match TRBD1. CDR3 length: 11 residues. J was trimmed by 8 bases and V by 5 bases; bases with no gene match: 1. The V gene's germline CDR1 is SQVTM and CDR2 ANQGSEA.